The 4 T cell receptor beta chains listed next were all sequenced from one sample in a study of blood T cells in healthy people across ages. The second PCR ran about 6 to 12 cycles with a sample-barcoded 5' primer and J-beta primers. TCRdb re-called the 5' RACE reads with MiXCR, one entry per CDR3 protein. The repertoire holds 600,000 or so distinct CDR3 sequences, with more than 45% as singletons. The sequenced material came from blood. The source of these receptors is a man aged 80 or over in good health.

The chain employs TRBV2 and TRBJ2-6; D unclear. Trimming pared 3 bases from V and 0 bases from J, leaving 3 bases between. Germline V lookup: CDR1 SNHLY, CDR2 FYNNEI. CDR3 length: 14 amino acids. This CDR3 is CASSDPSGANVLTF. As DNA, the CDR3 is TGTGCCAGCAGTGACCCCTCTGGGGCCAACGTCCTGACTTTC. The full variable domain, completed using reference TRBV2 and TRBJ2-6, is EPEVTQTPSHQVTQMGQEVILRCVPISNHLYFYWYRQILGQKVEFLVSFYNNEISEKSEIFDDQFSVERPDGSNFTLKIRSTKLEDSAMYFCASSDPSGANVLTFGAGSRLTVL.

This clonotype was detected once. CDR3 region: CASSQSEPAGFWYNEQFF. DNA for the CDR3: TGTGCCAGCAGCCAATCGGAACCAGCGGGGTTTTGGTACAATGAGCAGTTCTTC. The genes are TRBV3-1 and TRBJ2-1; 7 nucleotides match TRBD2. This CDR3 spans 18 amino acids. The ends lost 2 bases at V and 4 bases at J; junction bases unmatched: 14. Per the germline V gene, CDR1 is LGHDT and CDR2 is YNNKEL (reference sequence).

There are a few counts of this clonotype. The gene calls are TRBV29-1 and TRBJ2-7; 8 bases line up with TRBD2. Germline assignment: CDR1 SQVTM and CDR2 ANQGSEA. The V segment lost 5 bases and the J segment 6 bases; nucleotides outside the gene matches: 3. There are 11 residues in the CDR3. The CDR3 DNA reads as TGCAGCGTTCGAGCGGGGGTCGAGCAGTACTTC. This translates into CSVRAGVEQYF.

The chain couples TRBV24-1 to TRBJ2-1; D is perhaps TRBD1 or TRBD2 (5 bases each). CDR3 size: 19 residues. The ends were cut back, 0 bases at V and 2 bases at J, with 19 bases in the middle. Germline V lookup: CDR1 KGHDR, CDR2 SFDVKD. The CDR3 sequence: CATSDLEMYRQGPYNEQFF. In nucleotides, the CDR3 is TGTGCCACCAGTGATTTGGAAATGTACCGCCAGGGACCCTACAATGAGCAGTTCTTC.